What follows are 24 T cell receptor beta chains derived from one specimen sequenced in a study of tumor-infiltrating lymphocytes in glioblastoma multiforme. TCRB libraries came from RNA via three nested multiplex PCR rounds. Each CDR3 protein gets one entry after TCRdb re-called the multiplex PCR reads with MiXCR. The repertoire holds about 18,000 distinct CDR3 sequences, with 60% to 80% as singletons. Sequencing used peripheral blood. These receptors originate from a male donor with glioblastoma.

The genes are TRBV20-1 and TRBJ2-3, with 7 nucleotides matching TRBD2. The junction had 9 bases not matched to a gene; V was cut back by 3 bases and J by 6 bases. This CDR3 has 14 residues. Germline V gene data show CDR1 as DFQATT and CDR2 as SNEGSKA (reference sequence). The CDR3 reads CSARYSGEDDTQYF. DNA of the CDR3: TGCAGTGCTAGGTACAGCGGGGAAGACGATACGCAGTATTTT.

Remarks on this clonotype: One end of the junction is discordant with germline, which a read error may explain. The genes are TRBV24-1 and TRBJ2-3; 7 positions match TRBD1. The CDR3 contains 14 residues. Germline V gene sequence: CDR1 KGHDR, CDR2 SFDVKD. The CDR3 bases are TGTGCCACCAGTGACTTCGGGACAGAAGATGCGCAGTATTTT. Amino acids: CATSDFGTEDAQYF.

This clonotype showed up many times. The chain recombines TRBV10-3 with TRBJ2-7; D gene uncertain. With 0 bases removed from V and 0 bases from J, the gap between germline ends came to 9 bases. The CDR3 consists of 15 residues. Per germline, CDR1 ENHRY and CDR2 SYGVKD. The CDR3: CAISESIPSSYEQYF. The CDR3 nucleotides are TGTGCCATCAGTGAGTCGATTCCGAGCTCCTACGAGCAGTACTTC.

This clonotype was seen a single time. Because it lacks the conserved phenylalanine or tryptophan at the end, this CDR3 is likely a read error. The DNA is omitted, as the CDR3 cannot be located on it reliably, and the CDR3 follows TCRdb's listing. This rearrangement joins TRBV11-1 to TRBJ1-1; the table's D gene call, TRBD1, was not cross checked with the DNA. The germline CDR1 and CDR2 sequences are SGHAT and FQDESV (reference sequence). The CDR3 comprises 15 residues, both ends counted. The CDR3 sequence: CASSSNPGRTLGAFL.

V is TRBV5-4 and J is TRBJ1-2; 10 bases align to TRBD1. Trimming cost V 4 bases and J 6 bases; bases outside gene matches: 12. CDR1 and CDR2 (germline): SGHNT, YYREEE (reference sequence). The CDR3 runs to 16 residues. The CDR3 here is CASSPRTGGSEDGYTF. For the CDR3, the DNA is TGTGCCAGCAGCCCTAGGACAGGGGGTTCCGAAGATGGCTACACCTTC. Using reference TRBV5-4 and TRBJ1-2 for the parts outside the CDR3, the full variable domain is ETGVTQSPTHLIKTRGQQVTLRCSSQSGHNTVSWYQQALGQGPQFIFQYYREEENGRGNFPPRFSGLQFPNYSSELNVNALELDDSALYLCASSPRTGGSEDGYTFGSGTRLTVV.

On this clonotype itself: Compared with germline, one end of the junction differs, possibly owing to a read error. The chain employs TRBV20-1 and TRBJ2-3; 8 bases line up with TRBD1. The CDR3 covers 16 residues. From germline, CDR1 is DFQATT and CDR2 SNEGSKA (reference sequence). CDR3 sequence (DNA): TGCAGTGCTACACTAGGCTCGACTCAGGGGACAGGTACGCAGTATTTT. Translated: CSATLGSTQGTGTQYF.

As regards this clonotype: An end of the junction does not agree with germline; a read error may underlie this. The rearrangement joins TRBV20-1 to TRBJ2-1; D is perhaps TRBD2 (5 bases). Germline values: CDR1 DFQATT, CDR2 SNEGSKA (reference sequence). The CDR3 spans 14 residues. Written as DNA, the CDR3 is TGCAGTGCTAGAGTGTCTAGCTCCTACAATGAGCAGTTATTC. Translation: CSARVSSSYNEQLF.

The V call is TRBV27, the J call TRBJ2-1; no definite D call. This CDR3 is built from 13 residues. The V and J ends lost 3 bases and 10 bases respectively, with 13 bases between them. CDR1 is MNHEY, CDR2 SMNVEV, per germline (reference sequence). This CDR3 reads CASSFQPGFEQFF. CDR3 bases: TGTGCCAGCAGTTTTCAACCGGGCTTCGAGCAGTTCTTC.

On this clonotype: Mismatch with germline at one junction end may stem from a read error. The CDR3 DNA sequence: TGCAATGCTTCCCCGGGACTAGCGGGAGTGGATGAGGAGTACTTC. It yields the protein CNASPGLAGVDEEYF. The rearrangement joins TRBV20-1 to TRBJ2-7; 14 nucleotides line up with TRBD2. Germline V lookup: CDR1 DFQATT, CDR2 SNEGSKA (reference sequence). CDR3 length equals 15 residues.

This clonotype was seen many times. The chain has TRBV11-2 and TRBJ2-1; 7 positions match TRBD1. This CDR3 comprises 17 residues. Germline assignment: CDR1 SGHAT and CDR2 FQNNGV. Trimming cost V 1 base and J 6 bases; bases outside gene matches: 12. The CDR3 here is CASSLAVRGPSRNEQFF. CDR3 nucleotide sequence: TGTGCCAGCAGCTTAGCAGTAAGGGGGCCTTCGCGCAATGAGCAGTTCTTC.

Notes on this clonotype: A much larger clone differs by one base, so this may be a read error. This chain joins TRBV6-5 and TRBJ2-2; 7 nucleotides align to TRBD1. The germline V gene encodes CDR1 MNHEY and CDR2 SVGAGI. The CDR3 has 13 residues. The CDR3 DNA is TGTGCCAGCAGTTACAAGGGGGCCGGGGAGATGTTTTTT. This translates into CASSYKGAGEMFF.

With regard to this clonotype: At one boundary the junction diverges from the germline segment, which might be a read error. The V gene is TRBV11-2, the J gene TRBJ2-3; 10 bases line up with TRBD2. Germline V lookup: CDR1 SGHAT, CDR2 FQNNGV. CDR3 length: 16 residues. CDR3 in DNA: TGTGCCAGCAGCCCTGTAGCGGGAGGCGGCATATATACGCAATATTTT. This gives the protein CASSPVAGGGIYTQYF.

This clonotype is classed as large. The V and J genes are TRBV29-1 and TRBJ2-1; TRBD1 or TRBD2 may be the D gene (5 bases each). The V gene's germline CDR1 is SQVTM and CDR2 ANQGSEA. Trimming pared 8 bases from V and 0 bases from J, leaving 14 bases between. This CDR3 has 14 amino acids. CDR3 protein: CSTRDVSSYNEQFF. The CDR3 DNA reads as TGCAGCACTCGGGACGTGAGCTCCTACAATGAGCAGTTCTTC.

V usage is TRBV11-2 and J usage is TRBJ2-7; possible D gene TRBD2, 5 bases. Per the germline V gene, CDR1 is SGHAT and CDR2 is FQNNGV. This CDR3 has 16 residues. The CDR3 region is CVGSSLAGQYSYEQYF. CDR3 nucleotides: TGTGTCGGCAGCTCTCTCGCGGGCCAATACTCCTACGAGCAGTACTTC. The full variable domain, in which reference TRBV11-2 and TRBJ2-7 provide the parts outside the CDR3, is EAGVAQSPRYKIIEKRQSVAFWCNPISGHATLYWYQQILGQGPKLLIQFQNNGVVDDSQLPKDRFSAERLKGVDSTLKIQPAKLEDSAVYLCVGSSLAGQYSYEQYFGPGTRLTVT.

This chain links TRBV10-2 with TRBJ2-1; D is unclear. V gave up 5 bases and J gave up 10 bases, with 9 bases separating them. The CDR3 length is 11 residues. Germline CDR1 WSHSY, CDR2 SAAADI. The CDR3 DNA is TGCGCCAGCAGTACCCCCTACGAGCAGTTCTTC. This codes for CASSTPYEQFF.

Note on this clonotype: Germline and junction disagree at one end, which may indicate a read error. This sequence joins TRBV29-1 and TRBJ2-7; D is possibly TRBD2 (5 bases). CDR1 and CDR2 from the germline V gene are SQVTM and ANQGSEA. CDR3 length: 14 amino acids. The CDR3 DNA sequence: TGCAGCGTTGAAAGCCGGGGAGACACCTACGTGCAGTACTTC. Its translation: CSVESRGDTYVQYF.

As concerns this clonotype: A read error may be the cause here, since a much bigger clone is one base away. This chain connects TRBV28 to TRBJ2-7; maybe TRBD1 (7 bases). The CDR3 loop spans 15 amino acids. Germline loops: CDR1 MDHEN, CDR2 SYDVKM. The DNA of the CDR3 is TGTGTCAGCAGCCCCAGGGGGACGGGAGATGACGAGCAGTACTTC. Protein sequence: CVSSPRGTGDDEQYF.

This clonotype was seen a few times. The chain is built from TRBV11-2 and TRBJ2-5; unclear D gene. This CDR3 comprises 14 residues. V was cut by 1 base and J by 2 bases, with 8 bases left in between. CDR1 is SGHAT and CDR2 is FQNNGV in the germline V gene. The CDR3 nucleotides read TGTGCCAGCAGCTTAGTTAGAGGTCAAGAGACCCAGTACTTC. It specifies CASSLVRGQETQYF.

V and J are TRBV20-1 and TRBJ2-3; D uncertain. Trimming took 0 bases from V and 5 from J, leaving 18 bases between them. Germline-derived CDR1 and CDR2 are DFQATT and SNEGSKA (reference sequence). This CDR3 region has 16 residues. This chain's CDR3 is CSARDLASPAVDTQYF. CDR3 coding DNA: TGCAGTGCTAGAGATCTGGCTAGTCCTGCCGTAGATACGCAGTATTTT.

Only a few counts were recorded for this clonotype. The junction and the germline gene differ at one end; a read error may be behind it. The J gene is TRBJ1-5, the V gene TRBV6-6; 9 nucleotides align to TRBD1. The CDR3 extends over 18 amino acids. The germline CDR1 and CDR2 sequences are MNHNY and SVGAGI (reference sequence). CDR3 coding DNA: TGTGCTAGCAGCCACCTCCCGCGACAGGGGGATAGAAATCAGACCCAGCATTTT. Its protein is CASSHLPRQGDRNQTQHF.

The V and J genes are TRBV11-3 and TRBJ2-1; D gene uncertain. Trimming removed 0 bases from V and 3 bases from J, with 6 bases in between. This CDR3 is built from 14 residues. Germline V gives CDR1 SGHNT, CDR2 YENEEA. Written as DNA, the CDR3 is TGTGCCAGCAGCTTAGACTCAGGCTACAATGAGCAGTTCTTC. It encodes CASSLDSGYNEQFF.

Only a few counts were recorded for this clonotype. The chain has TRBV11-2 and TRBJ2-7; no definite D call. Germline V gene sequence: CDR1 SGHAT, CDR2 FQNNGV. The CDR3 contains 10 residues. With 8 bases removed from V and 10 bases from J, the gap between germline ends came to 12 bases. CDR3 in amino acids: CASLDPEQYF. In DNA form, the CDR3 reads TGTGCCAGCTTAGATCCAGAACAGTACTTC.

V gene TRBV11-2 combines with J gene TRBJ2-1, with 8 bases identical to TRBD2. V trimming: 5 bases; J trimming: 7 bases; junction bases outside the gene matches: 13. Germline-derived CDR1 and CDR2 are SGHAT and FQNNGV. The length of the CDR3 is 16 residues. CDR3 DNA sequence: TGTGCCAGCAGCCGCGACGGGGGGGAGGTCAAAAATGAGCAGTTCTTC. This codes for CASSRDGGEVKNEQFF.

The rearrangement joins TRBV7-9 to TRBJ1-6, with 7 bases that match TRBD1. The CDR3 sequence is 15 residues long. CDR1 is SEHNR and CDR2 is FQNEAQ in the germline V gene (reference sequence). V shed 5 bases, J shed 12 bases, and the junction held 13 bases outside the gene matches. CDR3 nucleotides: TGTGCCAGCAGCCCCACCATGGCAGGGGGTGAACCCCTCCACTTT. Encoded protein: CASSPTMAGGEPLHF.